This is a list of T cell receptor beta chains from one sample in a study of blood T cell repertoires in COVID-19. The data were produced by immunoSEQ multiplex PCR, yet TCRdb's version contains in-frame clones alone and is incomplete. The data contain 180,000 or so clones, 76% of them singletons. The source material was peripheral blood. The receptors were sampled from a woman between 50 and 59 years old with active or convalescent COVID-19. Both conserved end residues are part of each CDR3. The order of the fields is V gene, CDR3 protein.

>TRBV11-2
CASSLAGFGTEAFF
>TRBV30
CAWRSGFFYEQYF
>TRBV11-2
CASSSAGGRPHYNEQFF
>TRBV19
CASSIGGRGKNTEAFF
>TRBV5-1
CASSLVTSGTDTQYF
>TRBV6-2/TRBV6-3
CASSQSPGRSYEQYF
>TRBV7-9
CASSSATGPYEQYF
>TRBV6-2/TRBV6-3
CASSRQSNYGYTF
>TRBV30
CAWSRTDTGELFF
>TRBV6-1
CASSERRVIRTDTQYF
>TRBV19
CASSISRGSQPQHF
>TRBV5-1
CASSYSTDRGSLKNIQYF
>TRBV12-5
CASGLTRGGLLYSGNTIYF
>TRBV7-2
CASSLGTDYYNEQFF
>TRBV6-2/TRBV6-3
CASSQDPVINEQFF
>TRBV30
CAWSVYRGTTDNSPLHF
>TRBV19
CASSTRDRGTTGELFF